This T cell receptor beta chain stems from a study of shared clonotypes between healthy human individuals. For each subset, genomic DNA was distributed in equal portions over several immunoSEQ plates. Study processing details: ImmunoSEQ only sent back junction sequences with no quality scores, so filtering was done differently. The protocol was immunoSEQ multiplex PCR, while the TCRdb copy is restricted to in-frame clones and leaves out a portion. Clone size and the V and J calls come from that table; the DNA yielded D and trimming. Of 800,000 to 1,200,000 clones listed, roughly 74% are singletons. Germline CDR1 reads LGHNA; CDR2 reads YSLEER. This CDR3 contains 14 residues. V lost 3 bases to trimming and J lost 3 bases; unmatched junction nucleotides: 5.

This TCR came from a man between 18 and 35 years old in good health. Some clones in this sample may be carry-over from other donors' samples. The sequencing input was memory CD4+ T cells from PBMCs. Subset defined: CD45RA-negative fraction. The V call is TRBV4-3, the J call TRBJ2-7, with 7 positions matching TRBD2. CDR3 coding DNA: TGCGCCAGCAGCCAGCTCCCGGGGGGCTACGAGCAGTACTTC. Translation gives CASSQLPGGYEQYF.